Following are 5 T cell receptor beta chains from one sample sequenced in a study of CD8 T cells in ankylosing spondylitis (dated by TCRdb to 2016 to 2017). General conclusions and limits of the study: A TCR beta motif of several highly homologous amino acid variants appeared characteristic of blood from ankylosing spondylitis patients.

Antigens for these TCRs are unknown. The library was made by 5' RACE. The sequencer was an Illumina HiSeq 2500. TCRdb ran its own pipeline on the public reads, namely fastp trimming at Q25 and MiXCR clone calling, and kept in-frame beta chains. Each entry is one CDR3 protein sequence, shown with its most common DNA and genes. Present in this sample are a few hundred thousand distinct CDR3 sequences, roughly 13% of which were seen just once. Approximately 6.3% of the sample rests with the top ten. Input material: blood, either unsorted or a sorted T cell fraction (not recorded which). The receptors shown here come from a male donor with ankylosing spondylitis.

The genes are TRBV29-1 and TRBJ1-1; D might be TRBD1 (5 bases). The CDR3 loop spans 13 amino acids. Germline-derived CDR1 and CDR2 are SQVTM and ANQGSEA. V gave up 6 bases and J gave up 5 bases, with 16 bases separating them. The CDR3 is CSVGHLLLTEAFF. The CDR3 region has the DNA TGCAGCGTCGGACACCTGCTGTTGACTGAAGCTTTCTTT. The full variable domain, with the rest looked up from reference TRBV29-1 and TRBJ1-1, is SAVISQKPSRDICQRGTSLTIQCQVDSQVTMMFWYRQQPGQSLTLIATANQGSEATYESGFVIDKFPISRPNLTFSTLTVSNMSPEDSSIYLCSVGHLLLTEAFFGQGTRLTVV.

V is TRBV12-3 or TRBV12-4 and J is TRBJ2-3; 13 bases match TRBD2. The CDR3 totals 15 residues. V was clipped by 8 bases and J by 5 bases; unmatched bases: 7. Here the CDR3 DNA reads TGTGCCAGCGGTCGGACTAGCGGGAGAATAGATACGCAGTATTTT. It encodes CASGRTSGRIDTQYF.

This clonotype appeared a few times. The rearrangement joins TRBV9 to TRBJ2-7, with D tentatively TRBD1 (5 bases). The V end was cut by 3 bases, the J end by 10 bases, with 23 bases between. CDR1 and CDR2 (germline): SGDLS, YYNGEE. The CDR3 covers 15 residues. The chain's CDR3 is CASSATASVGDFQYV. CDR3 nucleotides: TGTGCCAGCAGCGCAACCGCTTCGGTAGGGGATTTCCAGTACGTC.

The gene calls are TRBV5-5 and TRBJ2-2; 8 bases are shared with TRBD1. Germline V gene data show CDR1 as SGHKS and CDR2 as YYEKEE (reference sequence). The CDR3 loop spans 16 amino acids. V was pared by 4 bases and J by 4 bases, with 9 bases of the junction left unmatched. The CDR3 DNA reads as TGTGCCAGCAGCCCCGGGACAGGTAGTGCCACCGGGGAGCTGTTTTTT. Residues: CASSPGTGSATGELFF.

This clonotype came up many times. The chain uses TRBV7-9 and TRBJ1-1; D is unclear. In germline, CDR1 is SEHNR, CDR2 FQNEAQ (reference sequence). The CDR3 is made up of 12 amino acids. V gave up 7 bases and J gave up 3 bases, with 9 bases separating them. Here the CDR3 DNA reads TGTGCCAGCACGCTTCGGGACACTGAAGCTTTCTTT. It is translated as CASTLRDTEAFF.